The 22 T cell receptor beta chains presented below share a single source sample, sequenced in a study of a mutant IDH1 vaccine in newly diagnosed glioma. Assay: immunoSEQ multiplex PCR; the TCRdb copy retains only in-frame clones and omits some. The sample holds about 32,000 clones, 81% seen once. These receptors have no known antigen. Time point here: week 35, safety follow-up. The content of each vaccine dose was 300 ug of mutant IDH1 20-mer peptide, and topical imiquimod accompanied it. Material: PBMCs, obtained from a glioma patient whose treatment included an IDH1 peptide vaccine. These receptors were obtained from a man aged 30 to 45 with glioma.

The rearrangement uses TRBV29-1 and TRBJ2-3, with D hard to call. The germline CDR1 and CDR2 sequences are SQVTM and ANQGSEA. This CDR3 comprises 12 residues. Trimming removed 0 bases at V and 3 bases at J, with 4 bases between. The DNA of the CDR3 is TGCAGCGTTGAAGATCAAACAGATACGCAGTATTTT. This sequence encodes CSVEDQTDTQYF.

The chain couples TRBV9 to TRBJ2-3; TRBD2 aligns across 7 bases. CDR1 SGDLS and CDR2 YYNGEE come from the germline V gene. The junction had 9 bases not matched to a gene; V was cut back by 0 bases and J by 5 bases. The CDR3 sequence is 16 residues long. The CDR3 region has the DNA TGTGCCAGCAGCGTAGTGGGCGGGAGCTTTGGAGATACGCAGTATTTT. This translates into CASSVVGGSFGDTQYF. Full variable domain (missing parts from reference TRBV9 and TRBJ2-3): DSGVTQTPKHLITATGQRVTLRCSPRSGDLSVYWYQQSLDQGLQFLIQYYNGEERAKGNILERFSAQQFPDLHSELNLSSLELGDSALYFCASSVVGGSFGDTQYFGPGTRLTVL.

The gene calls are TRBV29-1 and TRBJ2-3; D is undetermined. V shed 4 bases and J shed 0 bases, with 5 bases lying between them. The CDR3 totals 12 residues. Germline V gene sequence: CDR1 SQVTM, CDR2 ANQGSEA. CDR3 DNA: TGCAGCGTTGGGCCCAGCACAGATACGCAGTATTTT. This translates into CSVGPSTDTQYF.

The chain uses TRBV29-1 and TRBJ2-7; TRBD1 matches at 11 bases. Germline CDR1 reads SQVTM; CDR2 reads ANQGSEA. The CDR3 covers 14 residues. V shed 6 bases and J 2 bases; nucleotides not matched to a gene: 6. The CDR3 is CSVTGTGGTYEQYF. The CDR3 bases are TGCAGCGTCACCGGGACAGGGGGTACCTACGAGCAGTACTTC.

The V and J genes are TRBV5-1 and TRBJ1-1; TRBD1 agrees at 8 bases. V lost 2 bases and J lost 6; bases outside the gene matches: 12. The germline V gene encodes CDR1 SGHRS and CDR2 YFSETQ. The CDR3 totals 16 residues. Here the CDR3 DNA reads TGCGCCAGCAGCTTAGAAGGACAGGGAGGTACGGCTGAAGCTTTCTTT. Translated, it gives CASSLEGQGGTAEAFF.

The chain joins TRBV10-2 to TRBJ2-7; D gene ambiguous. The germline gives CDR1 WSHSY, CDR2 SAAADI. This CDR3 contains 12 residues. V lost 6 bases and J lost 5, with 11 bases in between. CDR3 sequence: CASSYSVHEQYF. The CDR3 DNA sequence: TGCGCCAGCAGCTACAGCGTCCACGAGCAGTACTTC.

V gene TRBV5-4 combines with J gene TRBJ2-3; 11 nucleotides match TRBD2. The CDR3 runs 14 residues. The germline gives CDR1 SGHNT, CDR2 YYREEE (reference sequence). The V segment lost 2 bases and the J segment 6 bases; nucleotides outside the gene matches: 2. The chain's CDR3 is CASSFSSGRDTQYF. The CDR3 bases are TGTGCCAGCAGCTTTTCTAGCGGGAGGGATACGCAGTATTTT.

The rearrangement joins TRBV18 to TRBJ1-2; no clear D gene. The V end lost 4 bases, the J end lost 4 bases, and 7 bases lay between the germline ends. The CDR3 covers 12 residues. Germline-derived CDR1 and CDR2 are KGHSH and LQKENI. CDR3 sequence: CASSLASYGYTF. The DNA for the CDR3 is TGTGCCAGCTCACTCGCGAGCTATGGCTACACCTTC.

There are a few counts of this clone. The chain uses TRBV12-5 and TRBJ1-5, with D perhaps matching TRBD1 (5 bases). Trimming stripped 9 bases from V and 1 base from J, with 13 bases between. This CDR3 is built from 14 residues. From germline, CDR1 is LGHNT and CDR2 FRNRAP. CDR3 region: CASSRGGSNQPQHF. In DNA, the CDR3 is TGTGCTAGCTCCCGCGGGGGGAGCAATCAGCCCCAGCATTTT. The variable domain in full, with the rest retrieved from reference TRBV12-5 and TRBJ1-5, is DARVTQTPRHKVTEMGQEVTMRCQPILGHNTVFWYRQTMMQGLELLAYFRNRAPLDDSGMPKDRFSAEMPDATLATLKIQPSEPRDSAVYFCASSRGGSNQPQHFGDGTRLSIL.

This chain joins TRBV5-1 and TRBJ1-2; 10 bases are shared with TRBD1. The CDR3 sequence is 14 residues long. The germline V gene has CDR1 SGHRS and CDR2 YFSETQ. J lost 8 bases, V lost 4 bases, and 8 bases had no gene match. CDR3 nucleotides: TGCGCCAGCAGCCTGGACAGGGGGTCTGGAGGCTACACCTTC. Protein product: CASSLDRGSGGYTF.

V gene TRBV6-5 combines with J gene TRBJ2-7, with TRBD2 as a possible D gene (7 bases). Germline V gives CDR1 MNHEY, CDR2 SVGAGI. The CDR3 is 14 residues long. V gave up 2 bases and J gave up 4 bases, with 12 bases separating them. This CDR3 reads CASSYGGGVYEQYF. The CDR3 region has the DNA TGTGCCAGCAGTTACGGGGGGGGCGTATACGAGCAGTACTTC.

The chain couples TRBV5-1 to TRBJ2-2, with 10 bases that match TRBD2. J gave up 4 bases and V 0 bases, and 6 bases lay outside the gene matches. The CDR3 is 17 amino acids. Germline CDR1 SGHRS, CDR2 YFSETQ. The chain's CDR3 is CASSLVSGLAATGELFF. Here the CDR3 DNA reads TGCGCCAGCAGCTTGGTTTCAGGACTAGCGGCCACCGGGGAGCTGTTTTTT.

A single count supports this clone. The rearrangement links TRBV27 to TRBJ2-7; no definite D call. V lost 2 bases and J 5 bases, leaving 16 bases between the germline ends. Germline-derived CDR1 and CDR2 are MNHEY and SMNVEV (reference sequence). The CDR3 has 15 residues. In DNA, the CDR3 is TGTGCCAGCAGTTTAGATTACGGGTATGGGGACGAGCAGTACTTC. Amino acids: CASSLDYGYGDEQYF.

The chain joins TRBV29-1 to TRBJ1-2, with D unclear. Per the germline V gene, CDR1 is SQVTM and CDR2 is ANQGSEA. This CDR3 is built from 12 residues. V dropped 4 bases and J dropped 2 bases, with 8 bases sitting between them. CDR3 DNA: TGCAGCGTTGCCGCCTCAAACTATGGCTACACCTTC. Protein sequence: CSVAASNYGYTF.

The table lists this clone with a count of one. The chain employs TRBV7-2 and TRBJ1-1; D not resolved. V lost 5 bases, J lost 8 bases, and 15 bases lay in between. CDR1 is SGHTA and CDR2 is FQGNSA in the germline V gene. This CDR3 has 13 amino acids. The CDR3 sequence: CASSTRRADEAFF. The CDR3 bases are TGTGCCAGCAGCACTCGGCGCGCGGACGAAGCTTTCTTT. Based on the CDR3 plus reference TRBV7-2 and TRBJ1-1, the full variable domain is GAGVSQSPSNKVTEKGKDVELRCDPISGHTALYWYRQSLGQGLEFLIYFQGNSAPDKSGLPSDRFSAERTGGSVSTLTIQRTQQEDSAVYLCASSTRRADEAFFGQGTRLTVV.

Only one count was recorded for this clone. V usage is TRBV4-1 and J usage is TRBJ1-3, with D unclear. Trimming cost V 4 bases and J 1 base, with 5 bases left between them. This CDR3 has 13 residues. Germline CDR1 is MGHRA and CDR2 is YSYEKL. The CDR3 region has the DNA TGCGCCAGCAGCCTCTTTTCTGGAAACACCATATATTTT. This codes for CASSLFSGNTIYF.

This chain uses TRBV5-1 with TRBJ1-1, with a weak D call TRBD1 (6 bases). The CDR3 has 13 amino acids. Trimming took off 4 bases at V and 4 bases at J, with 11 bases between the two ends. CDR1 and CDR2 (germline): SGHRS, YFSETQ. This CDR3 is CASSQTGPTEAFF. Written as DNA, the CDR3 is TGCGCCAGCAGCCAAACAGGGCCCACTGAAGCTTTCTTT.

The sample holds a few counts of this clone. This chain joins TRBV29-1 and TRBJ1-5, with TRBD1 identical over 7 bases. The CDR3 is made up of 13 amino acids. CDR1 is SQVTM, CDR2 ANQGSEA, per germline. J lost 7 bases, V lost 6 bases, and 9 bases had no gene match. CDR3 loop: CSVRDRVGQPQHF. In DNA form, the CDR3 reads TGCAGCGTCCGAGACAGGGTTGGCCAGCCCCAGCATTTT.

This clone turned up a few times. J is TRBJ1-5 and V is TRBV19; 8 bases align to TRBD1. The germline CDR1 and CDR2 sequences are LNHDA and SQIVND (reference sequence). J gave up 5 bases and V 5 bases, and 5 bases lay outside the gene matches. The CDR3 is 14 amino acids. CDR3 bases: TGTGCCAGTAGTGCCGACAGGGGCGATCAGCCCCAGCATTTT. It is translated as CASSADRGDQPQHF.

V and J are TRBV19 and TRBJ2-1, with D uncertain. V dropped 5 bases and J dropped 3 bases, with 8 bases sitting between them. The CDR3 is 13 amino acids. CDR1 LNHDA and CDR2 SQIVND come from the germline V gene (reference sequence). The CDR3 nucleotides read TGTGCCAGTAGTCCCCGCGGCTACAATGAGCAGTTCTTC. It specifies CASSPRGYNEQFF.

The chain employs TRBV18 and TRBJ1-1; 10 nucleotides align to TRBD1. CDR3 length: 14 amino acids. The trim removed 6 bases at V and 11 bases at J, leaving 12 bases unmatched. Germline V gene lookup returns CDR1 KGHSH and CDR2 LQKENI. The CDR3 region is CASSATGGAQSAFF. In nucleotides, the CDR3 is TGTGCCAGCTCGGCGACAGGGGGCGCGCAATCGGCTTTCTTT.

The rearrangement joins TRBV19 to TRBJ2-2, with 8 bases fitting TRBD1. The CDR3 loop spans 16 amino acids. Germline assignment: CDR1 LNHDA and CDR2 SQIVND (reference sequence). With V trimmed by 1 base and J by 5 bases, 6 bases remained unmatched. As DNA, the CDR3 is TGTGCCAGTAGTATAGTACCAGGGGGCCCTACCGGGGAGCTGTTTTTT. Protein: CASSIVPGGPTGELFF. The full variable domain, with the rest looked up from reference TRBV19 and TRBJ2-2, is DGGITQSPKYLFRKEGQNVTLSCEQNLNHDAMYWYRQDPGQGLRLIYYSQIVNDFQKGDIAEGYSVSREKKESFPLTVTSAQKNPTAFYLCASSIVPGGPTGELFFGEGSRLTVL.